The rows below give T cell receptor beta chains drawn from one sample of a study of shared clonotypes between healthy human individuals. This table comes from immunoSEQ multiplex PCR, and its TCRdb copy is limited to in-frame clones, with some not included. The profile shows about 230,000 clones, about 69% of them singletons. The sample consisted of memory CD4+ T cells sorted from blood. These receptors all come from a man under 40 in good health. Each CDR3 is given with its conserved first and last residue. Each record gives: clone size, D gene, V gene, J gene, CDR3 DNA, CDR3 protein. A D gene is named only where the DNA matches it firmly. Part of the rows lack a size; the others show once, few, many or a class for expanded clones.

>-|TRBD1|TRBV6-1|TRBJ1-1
TGTGCCAGCAGTGAAAGGGGGCCCACTGAAGCTTTCTTT
CASSERGPTEAFF
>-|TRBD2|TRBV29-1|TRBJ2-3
TGCAGCGTTGTAGCTAGCGGAGGTAGCACAGATACGCAGTATTTT
CSVVASGGSTDTQYF
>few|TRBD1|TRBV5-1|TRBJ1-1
TGCGCCAGCAGCTCGGGCGGTGCGGGACAGGGGATGGCTTTCTTT
CASSSGGAGQGMAFF
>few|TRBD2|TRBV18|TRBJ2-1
TGTGCCAGCTCACCCGATAGCGGGAGGAGTAGGGTTACAGGGGAGCAGTTCTTC
CASSPDSGRSRVTGEQFF
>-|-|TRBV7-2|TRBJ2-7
TGTGCCAGCAGCTCCAGGTATAGGGATTACGAGCAGTACTTC
CASSSRYRDYEQYF
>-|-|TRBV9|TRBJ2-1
TGTGCCAGCAGCGTAACTGGTCACATCTCCTACAATGAGCAGTTCTTC
CASSVTGHISYNEQFF
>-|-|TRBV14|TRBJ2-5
TGTGCCAGCAGCCAAGCGGGACGAGAGACCCAGTACTTC
CASSQAGRETQYF
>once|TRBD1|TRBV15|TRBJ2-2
TGTGCCACCAGCAGAAACCCGGGACAGCGGAACACCGGGGAGCTGTTTTTT
CATSRNPGQRNTGELFF
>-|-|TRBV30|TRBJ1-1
TGTGCCTACTCAGAACCGGGGATCACTGAAGCTTTCTTT
CAYSEPGITEAFF
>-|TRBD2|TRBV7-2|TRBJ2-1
TGTGCCAGCAGCCCCAGACTAGCGGGAAACGAGCAGTTCTTC
CASSPRLAGNEQFF
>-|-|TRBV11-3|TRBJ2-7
TGTGCCAGCAGCTGGGACCCCCATGAGGGCGAGCAGTACTTC
CASSWDPHEGEQYF
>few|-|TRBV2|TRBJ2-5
TGTGCCAGCAGTGTTAGGGGCCAAGAGACCCAGTACTTC
CASSVRGQETQYF
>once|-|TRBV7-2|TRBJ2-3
TGTGCCAGCAGCTTTTGGGGGCGAGATACGCAGTATTTT
CASSFWGRDTQYF
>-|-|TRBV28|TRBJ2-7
TGTGCCAGCAGTTCATTCGGGAAAACCTACGAGCAGTACTTC
CASSSFGKTYEQYF
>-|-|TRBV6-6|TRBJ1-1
TGTGCCAGCAGTTACTCGAAACTCGTCAGTGAAGCTTTCTTT
CASSYSKLVSEAFF
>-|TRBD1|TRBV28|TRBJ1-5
TGTGCCAGCAGCAATCACAGGGGGTCCCATCAGCCCCAGCATTTT
CASSNHRGSHQPQHF
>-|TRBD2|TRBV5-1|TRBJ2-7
TGTGCCAGCAGCTGGGGACTAGCGGGAGGCGAGCAGTACTTC
CASSWGLAGGEQYF
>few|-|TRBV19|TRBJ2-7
TGTGCCAGTAGTATGGCTTTTGTAGGGGGATACGAGCAGTACTTC
CASSMAFVGGYEQYF
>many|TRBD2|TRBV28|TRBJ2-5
TGTGCCAGCAGTTTACTAGCGGGAGACATGGAGACCCAGTACTTC
CASSLLAGDMETQYF
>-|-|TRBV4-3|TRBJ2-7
TGCGCCAGCAGCCAAGATGGGTCACAGGGCTACGAGCAGTACTTC
CASSQDGSQGYEQYF
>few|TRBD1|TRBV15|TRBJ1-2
TGTGCCACCACCCAGACAGGGGCCGGCTACACCTTC
CATTQTGAGYTF
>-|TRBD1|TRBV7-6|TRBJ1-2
TGTGCCAGCAGCTTAGGGACAGGGGGCGATGGCTACACCTTC
CASSLGTGGDGYTF
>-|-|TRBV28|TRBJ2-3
TGTGCCAGCAGACTGCAGCTCTTCTCTGGCACAGATACGCAGTATTTT
CASRLQLFSGTDTQYF
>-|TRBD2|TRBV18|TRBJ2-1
TGTGCCAGCTCAATCGCGAGCGGGAGGGCTTACAATGAGCAGTTCTTC
CASSIASGRAYNEQFF
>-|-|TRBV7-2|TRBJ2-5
TGTGCCAGCACCCATAGGGCCGCGGAGGCGTCCCAGTACTTC
CASTHRAAEASQYF
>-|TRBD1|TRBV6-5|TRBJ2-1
TGTGCCAGCAGTCCCTCGACAGGGGATTCTGGAAAGCAGTTCTTC
CASSPSTGDSGKQFF
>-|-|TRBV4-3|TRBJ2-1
TGCGCCAGCAGCCAAGATTGGGCCTTATCTAACAATGAGCAGTTCTTC
CASSQDWALSNNEQFF
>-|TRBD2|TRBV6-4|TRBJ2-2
TGTGCCAGCAGACGAGGGACTAGCGGGAGCTTTGACGGGGAGCTGTTTTTT
CASRRGTSGSFDGELFF
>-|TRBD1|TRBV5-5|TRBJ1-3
TGTGCCAGCAGCATAACCGGGACAGGGTCTGGAAACACCATATATTTT
CASSITGTGSGNTIYF
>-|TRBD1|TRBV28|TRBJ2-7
TGTGCCAGCAGAAGCAGACCGGGACAGCCTTCCTACGAGCAGTACTTC
CASRSRPGQPSYEQYF
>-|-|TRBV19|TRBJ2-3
TGTGCCAGTAGTATGACTGATGGGAGGAATACGCAGTATTTT
CASSMTDGRNTQYF
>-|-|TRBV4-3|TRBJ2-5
TGCGCCAGCAGCCGGATGTTGGGGCGCCAAGAGACCCAGTACTTC
CASSRMLGRQETQYF
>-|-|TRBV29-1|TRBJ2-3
TGCAGCGTACGGCAGGGGTTGGATACGCAGTATTTT
CSVRQGLDTQYF
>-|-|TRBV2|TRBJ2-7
TGTGCCAGCAGTGAATTCCATATCGGGGACGAGCAGTACTTC
CASSEFHIGDEQYF
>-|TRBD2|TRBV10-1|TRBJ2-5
TGCGCCAGCAGTGAGGGGGGGGTAGAGACCCAGTACTTC
CASSEGGVETQYF
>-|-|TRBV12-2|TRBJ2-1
TGTGCAAGTCGCTCGGGACTAGCGGGAGGGGGTAATGAGCAGTTCTTC
CASRSGLAGGGNEQFF
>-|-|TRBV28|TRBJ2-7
TGTGCCAGCAGTTTAGCCGGTGCGGGGTCAGAAGAGCAGTACTTC
CASSLAGAGSEEQYF
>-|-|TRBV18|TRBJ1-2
TGTGCCAGCTCACCGCCGGGGATCTATGGCTACACCTTC
CASSPPGIYGYTF
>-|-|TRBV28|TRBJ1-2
TGTGCCAGCAGTGCCTCCCTCAGAAGCTACACCTTC
CASSASLRSYTF
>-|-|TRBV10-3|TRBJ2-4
TGTGCCATCGGGAAGGACAGAGAAAACATTCAGTACTTC
CAIGKDRENIQYF
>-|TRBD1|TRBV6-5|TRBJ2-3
TGTGCCAGCGGCGGGGACAGGACAGATACGCAGTATTTT
CASGGDRTDTQYF
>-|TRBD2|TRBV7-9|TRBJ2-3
TGTGCCAGCAGCCATCCCGGACTAGCCGGCACAGATACGCAGTATTTT
CASSHPGLAGTDTQYF
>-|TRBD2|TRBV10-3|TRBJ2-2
TGTGCCATCAGTGGATCTGCTATCGGACTAGCAGTGATCGGGGAGCTGTTTTTT
CAISGSAIGLAVIGELFF
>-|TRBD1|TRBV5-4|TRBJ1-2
TGTGCCAGCAGCTGGGGGGGACAGCCTAACTATGGCTACACCTTC
CASSWGGQPNYGYTF
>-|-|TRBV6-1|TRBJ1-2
TGTGCCAGCAGTGAAATTGGTCGAGGATTCGGCTACACCTTC
CASSEIGRGFGYTF
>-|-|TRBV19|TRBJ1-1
TGTGCCAGTAGTGTAAACAGCTACACTGAAGCTTTCTTT
CASSVNSYTEAFF
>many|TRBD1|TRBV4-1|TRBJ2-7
TGCGCCAGCAGCAATGATCGGACAGGGGGTTCCTACGAGCAGTACTTC
CASSNDRTGGSYEQYF
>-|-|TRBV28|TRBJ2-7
TGTGCCAGCAGTTTGCCGGGATCCTCTGTCCGCGAGCAGTACTTC
CASSLPGSSVREQYF
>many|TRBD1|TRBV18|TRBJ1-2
TGTGCCAGCTCACCCGGGACAGGGGCCTATGGCTACACCTTC
CASSPGTGAYGYTF
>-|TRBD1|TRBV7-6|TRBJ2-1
TGTGCCAGCAGCCAGAGACAGGGGGAAGGGCAGTTCTTC
CASSQRQGEGQFF
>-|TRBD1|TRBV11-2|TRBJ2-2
TGTGCCAGCAGACTACAGGGGTTTCAGGCCGGGGAGCTGTTTTTT
CASRLQGFQAGELFF
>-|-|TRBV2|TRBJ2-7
TGTGCCAGCAGTCGAGACGAGCAGTACTTC
CASSRDEQYF
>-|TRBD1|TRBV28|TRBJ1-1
TGTGCCAGCGCGGCGGGACAGATCACTGAAGCTTTCTTT
CASAAGQITEAFF
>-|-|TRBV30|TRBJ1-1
TGTGCCTGGAGTGGAAAGAGAAACCAGAACACTGAAGCTTTCTTT
CAWSGKRNQNTEAFF